This T cell receptor beta chain is drawn from a study of CD8 T cells in ankylosing spondylitis. This clonotype was counted many times. This CDR3 has 11 amino acids. CDR1 is SQVTM and CDR2 is ANQGSEA in the germline V gene. With 6 bases removed from V and 6 bases from J, the gap between germline ends came to 9 bases. TCRdb re-derived calls from the 5' RACE reads in MiXCR, one entry per CDR3 protein. Of more than 35,000 distinct CDR3 sequences in the sample, 6% were seen once. The chain is built from TRBV29-1 and TRBJ2-1; D uncertain. Sequencing used blood, either unsorted or a sorted T cell fraction (not recorded which). The source of this sequence is a male donor with ankylosing spondylitis or in good health (not recorded which). The CDR3 loop reads CSVGKGNEQFF. DNA for the CDR3: TGCAGCGTGGGTAAGGGCAATGAGCAGTTCTTC.